What follows are 16 T cell receptor beta chains derived from one specimen sequenced in a study of T cell changes during pregnancy in multiple sclerosis. Some clones are missing from TCRdb's copy, which holds only in-frame ones; the method was immunoSEQ multiplex PCR. The sample records some 33,000 clones, roughly nine tenths being singletons. The specimen was CD8+ T cells from peripheral blood mononuclear cells, collected in the third trimester of pregnancy. The receptors stem from a female donor with multiple sclerosis, enrolled in a pregnancy study.

The rearrangement uses TRBV28 and TRBJ1-1; possibly TRBD1 for D (6 bases). CDR1 is MDHEN, CDR2 SYDVKM, per germline. This CDR3 spans 15 amino acids. V lost 5 bases, J lost 5 bases, and 18 bases lay in between. The CDR3 region has the DNA TGTGCCAGCAGTCCACGTCCTGGACAGCAAACTGAAGCTTTCTTT. It translates to CASSPRPGQQTEAFF. The full variable domain, with the rest looked up from reference TRBV28 and TRBJ1-1, is DVKVTQSSRYLVKRTGEKVFLECVQDMDHENMFWYRQDPGLGLRLIYFSYDVKMKEKGDIPEGYSVSREKKERFSLILESASTNQTSMYLCASSPRPGQQTEAFFGQGTRLTVV.

The rearrangement links TRBV2 to TRBJ2-7; possibly TRBD2 for D (5 bases). Germline CDR1 reads SNHLY; CDR2 reads FYNNEI. This CDR3 is built from 15 residues. V was shortened by 6 bases and J by 5 bases, with 20 bases between the two germline ends. The CDR3 region has the DNA TGTGCCAGCAGAGTTTCCGGGAAGATCTTCCACGAGCAGTACTTC. It yields the protein CASRVSGKIFHEQYF. Full variable domain (missing parts from reference TRBV2 and TRBJ2-7): EPEVTQTPSHQVTQMGQEVILRCVPISNHLYFYWYRQILGQKVEFLVSFYNNEISEKSEIFDDQFSVERPDGSNFTLKIRSTKLEDSAMYFCASRVSGKIFHEQYFGPGTRLTVT.

This clone was recorded only once. The chain has TRBV25-1 and TRBJ2-7; the D is unclear. The CDR3 runs 10 residues. Germline-derived CDR1 and CDR2 are MGHDK and SYGVNS. Trimming left V 3 bases short and J 6 bases short, with 3 bases between. DNA for the CDR3: TGTGCCAGCAGTGATAGCGAGCAGTACTTC. It encodes CASSDSEQYF.

The rearrangement uses TRBV15 and TRBJ2-7; TRBD1 might be the D (6 bases). This CDR3 is 13 amino acids long. Germline V gene sequence: CDR1 LNHNV, CDR2 YYDKDF (reference sequence). The V end lost 0 bases, the J end lost 6 bases, and 9 bases lay between the germline ends. The CDR3, as DNA: TGTGCCACCAGCAGAGATATAGGGGGCGAGCAGTACTTC. This sequence encodes CATSRDIGGEQYF.

The chain combines TRBV2 with TRBJ2-7, with D possibly TRBD2 on 6 matching bases. Germline CDR1 reads SNHLY; CDR2 reads FYNNEI. The CDR3 is made up of 13 amino acids. V was cut by 3 bases and J by 2 bases, with 8 bases left in between. The CDR3 nucleotides read TGTGCCAGCAGTGAGACGGGGGCCTACGAGCAGTACTTC. Protein sequence: CASSETGAYEQYF.

The CDR3 nucleotides are TGTGCCAGCACAGGGGGTAAGTACGAGCAGTACTTC. This sequence encodes CASTGGKYEQYF. The J gene is TRBJ2-7, the V gene TRBV28, with TRBD1 matching over 7 bases. From germline, CDR1 is MDHEN and CDR2 SYDVKM. The V segment lost 7 bases and the J segment 4 bases; nucleotides outside the gene matches: 4. This CDR3 region has 12 residues.

The rearrangement joins TRBV7-6 to TRBJ1-1; D gene ambiguous. Germline loops: CDR1 SGHVS, CDR2 FNYEAQ. V lost 5 bases, J lost 0 bases, and 10 bases lay in between. The CDR3 runs to 14 residues. CDR3: CASSPSGMNTEAFF. DNA for the CDR3: TGTGCCAGCAGCCCCTCGGGGATGAACACTGAAGCTTTCTTT.

V is TRBV7-2 and J is TRBJ2-5; 7 nucleotides agree with TRBD1. CDR3 length: 15 residues. V lost 5 bases to trimming and J lost 5 bases; unmatched junction nucleotides: 11. Germline V gives CDR1 SGHTA, CDR2 FQGNSA. CDR3 in DNA: TGTGCCAGCAGCAAATTTACAGGGGTCGGCGAGACCCAGTACTTC. This encodes CASSKFTGVGETQYF.

This clone was detected once. The CDR3 region has the DNA TGTGCCAGCAGTGAATATGAGGGAGGAACAGATACGCAGTATTTT. This encodes CASSEYEGGTDTQYF. The chain uses TRBV6-1 and TRBJ2-3; tentative D call: TRBD2 (6 bases). The CDR3 runs to 15 residues. The V end lost 2 bases, the J end lost 3 bases, and 12 bases lay between the germline ends. CDR1 and CDR2 (germline): MNHNS, SASEGT.

The chain employs TRBV5-1 and TRBJ2-7; D may be TRBD2 (6 bases). V dropped 7 bases and J dropped 2 bases, with 16 bases sitting between them. The CDR3 covers 14 residues. Germline CDR1 SGHRS, CDR2 YFSETQ. The CDR3 region is CASALAGGPYEQYF. The DNA for the CDR3 is TGCGCCAGCGCACTAGCTGGTGGGCCCTACGAGCAGTACTTC.

V is TRBV7-8 and J is TRBJ2-7; 9 nucleotides line up with TRBD1. CDR3 length equals 16 residues. The V gene end was trimmed by 2 bases and the J gene end by 6 bases; junction bases not matched to a gene: 11. Germline V lookup: CDR1 SGHVS, CDR2 FQNEAQ. CDR3 sequence: CASSLTGTGNSLEQYF. The CDR3 bases are TGTGCCAGCAGCTTAACCGGGACAGGGAATTCCCTCGAGCAGTACTTC.

The chain employs TRBV10-3 and TRBJ2-5, with D hard to call. V lost 4 bases and J 1 base, leaving 16 bases between the germline ends. Germline V gives CDR1 ENHRY, CDR2 SYGVKD. The CDR3 has 16 residues. The CDR3 sequence: CAISGQEQPPQETQYF. Here the CDR3 DNA reads TGTGCCATCAGTGGCCAGGAACAGCCTCCCCAAGAGACCCAGTACTTC.

The genes are TRBV6-5 and TRBJ2-7; 11 bases map to TRBD1. The CDR3 totals 15 residues. Trimming took 2 bases from V and 4 from J; bases not matched to a gene: 4. Per the germline V gene, CDR1 is MNHEY and CDR2 is SVGAGI. The CDR3 DNA sequence: TGTGCCAGCAGTTACGGGACAGGGGGTGTGTACGAGCAGTACTTC. Protein product: CASSYGTGGVYEQYF.

DNA for the CDR3: TGCAGCGTTGAGGGGGGGCGGTCAGATACGCAGTATTTT. It encodes CSVEGGRSDTQYF. This sequence joins TRBV29-1 and TRBJ2-3, with a possible D match to TRBD2 (7 bases). From germline, CDR1 is SQVTM and CDR2 ANQGSEA. Trimming removed 3 bases at V and 4 bases at J, with 11 bases between. This CDR3 spans 13 amino acids.

The V gene is TRBV13, the J gene TRBJ2-7; TRBD2 matches at 9 bases. Germline V gives CDR1 PRHDT, CDR2 FYEKMQ (reference sequence). Trimming took 4 bases from V and 6 from J; bases not matched to a gene: 16. The CDR3 loop spans 17 amino acids. The CDR3 DNA reads TGTGCCAGCAGCTCAAGACGGCGGGAGGGCCAACAGGGCGAGCAGTACTTC. Translating gives CASSSRRREGQQGEQYF.

CDR3 residues: CASEGPLAGARNEQFF. For the CDR3, the DNA is TGTGCCAGCGAGGGGCCACTAGCGGGAGCGCGCAATGAGCAGTTCTTC. The chain combines TRBV7-9 with TRBJ2-1, with TRBD2 matching 11 bases. Germline CDR1 SEHNR, CDR2 FQNEAQ (reference sequence). The V gene end was trimmed by 8 bases and the J gene end by 6 bases; junction bases not matched to a gene: 12. CDR3 length equals 16 residues.